The T cell receptor (beta chain) described here comes from a study of CD8+ T cells in alopecia areata. This clone was seen a handful of times. The germline V gene has CDR1 SQVTM and CDR2 ANQGSEA. The V gene lost 1 base and the J gene lost 7 bases, with 11 bases spanning the gap. This CDR3 is 13 amino acids long. Sequencing used cDNA as its template, made by extracting RNA and reverse transcribing it. Sequenced by immunoSEQ multiplex PCR; TCRdb stores in-frame clones only, minus some. The sample records around 200,000 clones, about 60% being singletons. Treatment defined: oral pan-JAK inhibitor, 5-10 mg twice daily.

Sequencing was performed on CD8+ T cells sorted from blood, taken at week 24, from a patient treated with tofacitinib. The V and J genes are TRBV29-1 and TRBJ2-1; D gene uncertain. The TCR sequence derives from a human donor with alopecia areata. The DNA of the CDR3 is TGCAGCGTTGAAGTTAGGGTGAATAATGAGCAGTTCTTC. It specifies CSVEVRVNNEQFF.